Listed here are 10 T cell receptor beta chains from one sample, sequenced in a study of blood T cell repertoires in COVID-19. TCRdb keeps only in-frame clones here, not all; method: immunoSEQ multiplex PCR. The sample includes about 400,000 clones, approximately 85% of them seen just once. The specimen was PBMCs or T cells enriched from blood (not recorded which). The receptors derive from a woman between 40 and 50 years old with acute COVID-19.

The sample holds one count of this clone. CDR3 sequence reads: CSASSQGYEQYF. In DNA form, the CDR3 reads TGCAGTGCTAGTTCTCAGGGTTACGAGCAGTACTTC. The chain carries TRBV20-1 and TRBJ2-7; the D gene is possibly TRBD1 (5 bases). This CDR3 has 12 amino acids. Germline CDR1 reads DFQATT; CDR2 reads SNEGSKA (reference sequence). The V end lost 3 bases, the J end lost 4 bases, and 10 bases lay between the germline ends.

The chain joins TRBV27 to TRBJ1-1, with 8 bases lining up with TRBD1. V lost 3 bases, J lost 3 bases, and 3 bases stayed unmatched. The CDR3 runs to 14 residues. Germline V gene sequence: CDR1 MNHEY, CDR2 SMNVEV (reference sequence). The CDR3 DNA reads as TGTGCCAGCAGTTTCGGGACAGGTTACACTGAAGCTTTCTTT. Its protein is CASSFGTGYTEAFF.

In its sample, this clone was seen once. This chain uses TRBV7-9 with TRBJ1-1; tentatively, D is TRBD1 (6 bases). Germline lookup yields CDR1 SEHNR and CDR2 FQNEAQ (reference sequence). This CDR3 region has 12 residues. V was cut by 5 bases and J by 6 bases, with 10 bases left in between. DNA for the CDR3: TGTGCCAGCAGCCTTCCAGGGGCTGAAGCTTTCTTT. Protein sequence: CASSLPGAEAFF.

This clone was picked up one time. This chain links TRBV25-1 with TRBJ2-1; 16 bases map to TRBD2. V dropped 8 bases and J dropped 9; count of bases not matched to a gene: 7. Germline V gene sequence: CDR1 MGHDK, CDR2 SYGVNS. This CDR3 has 15 amino acids. The CDR3 loop reads CASGTSGGAGGEQFF. The CDR3 DNA reads as TGTGCCAGCGGGACTAGCGGGGGGGCTGGGGGTGAGCAGTTCTTC. Based on the CDR3 plus reference TRBV25-1 and TRBJ2-1, the full variable domain is EADIYQTPRYLVIGTGKKITLECSQTMGHDKMYWYQQDPGMELHLIHYSYGVNSTEKGDLSSESTVSRIRTEHFPLTLESARPSHTSQYLCASGTSGGAGGEQFFGPGTRLTVL.

The V gene is TRBV24-1, the J gene TRBJ2-1, with D perhaps TRBD1 (6 bases). Germline loops: CDR1 KGHDR, CDR2 SFDVKD. The CDR3 is 13 residues long. V dropped 4 bases and J dropped 7 bases, with 10 bases sitting between them. CDR3 in DNA: TGTGCCACCAGTGAGGCAGGGGTAAATGAGCAGTTCTTC. Its translation is CATSEAGVNEQFF.

The chain combines TRBV11-2 with TRBJ1-1; TRBD1 agrees at 11 bases. Germline CDR1 SGHAT, CDR2 FQNNGV. V lost 5 bases and J lost 7; bases outside the gene matches: 15. The CDR3 runs to 17 residues. The CDR3 loop reads CASSAGQGAGSAIEAFF. CDR3 DNA sequence: TGTGCCAGCAGCGCCGGACAGGGGGCCGGATCTGCTATTGAAGCTTTCTTT.

The chain recombines TRBV7-9 with TRBJ1-1; 8 nucleotides agree with TRBD1. V shed 8 bases and J 6 bases; nucleotides not matched to a gene: 8. The CDR3 covers 13 residues. Per germline, CDR1 SEHNR and CDR2 FQNEAQ (reference sequence). The CDR3 DNA reads TGTGCCAGCCTGGGTGCAGGGGGCCCTGAAGCTTTCTTT. This translates into CASLGAGGPEAFF.

With regard to this clone: The identical CDR3 is also encoded by other nucleotide sequences in the sample. CDR3 coding DNA: TGTGCCAGCAGCGTAGGAGCGGGGTTGGGAGAGACCCAGTACTTC. This codes for CASSVGAGLGETQYF. The chain recombines TRBV9 with TRBJ2-5; 7 nucleotides match TRBD2. This CDR3 region has 15 residues. CDR1 SGDLS and CDR2 YYNGEE come from the germline V gene. Trimming removed 0 bases from V and 4 bases from J; junction bases left unmatched: 6.

This chain joins TRBV5-1 and TRBJ1-1, with TRBD1 identical over 9 bases. The CDR3 covers 15 residues. Germline CDR1 SGHRS, CDR2 YFSETQ. Trimming removed 5 bases from V and 3 bases from J; junction bases left unmatched: 8. Written as DNA, the CDR3 is TGCGCCAGCAGGGAGACAGGGGGATCTTACACTGAAGCTTTCTTT. Translated, it gives CASRETGGSYTEAFF.

This clone has just a few counts. This sample also contains other DNA sequences that code for the same CDR3. This chain connects TRBV19 to TRBJ1-5; 9 nucleotides match TRBD1. Trimming at V came to 6 bases and at J to 3 bases, leaving 3 bases not matched to a gene. The length of the CDR3 is 14 residues. Germline-derived CDR1 and CDR2 are LNHDA and SQIVND (reference sequence). In DNA form, the CDR3 reads TGTGCCAGTAGAAGGACAGGGGACAATCAGCCCCAGCATTTT. Its translation: CASRRTGDNQPQHF.